Following are 10 T cell receptor beta chains from one sample sequenced in a study of blood T cell repertoires in COVID-19. Only in-frame clones appear in the TCRdb table, and some are missing; sequencing was by immunoSEQ multiplex PCR. The table records roughly 30,000 clones, around 90% of them present only once. The sequencing sample was made of peripheral blood. All receptors derive from a man in his 60s with active COVID-19.

This rearrangement joins TRBV27 to TRBJ2-6, with D perhaps TRBD2 (7 bases). CDR1 is MNHEY, CDR2 SMNVEV, per germline (reference sequence). The length of the CDR3 is 18 residues. V was clipped by 1 base and J by 4 bases, with 17 bases between them. In DNA, the CDR3 is TGTGCCAGCAGTTTATGGGGGGGCGGGGGCGCGGGGGCCAACGTCCTGACTTTC. This gives the protein CASSLWGGGGAGANVLTF.

This clone was observed a single time. V and J are TRBV19 and TRBJ1-6; D gene ambiguous. This CDR3 spans 15 amino acids. Germline V lookup: CDR1 LNHDA, CDR2 SQIVND (reference sequence). Here the CDR3 DNA reads TGTGCGAGCAGACGGAGGAGCTCCTATAATTCACCCCTCCACTTT. As protein: CASRRRSSYNSPLHF.

The genes are TRBV6-5 and TRBJ2-7, with 9 positions matching TRBD1. From germline, CDR1 is MNHEY and CDR2 SVGAGI. The CDR3 is 14 amino acids. Trimming cost V 7 bases and J 6 bases; bases outside gene matches: 10. Written as DNA, the CDR3 is TGTGCCAGCACTGGTCCGGGACAGGGCGGCGAGCAGTACTTC. This sequence encodes CASTGPGQGGEQYF.

The chain carries TRBV18 and TRBJ2-1; D perhaps matches TRBD1 (6 bases). V lost 3 bases, J lost 9 bases, and 24 bases lay in between. Germline V gene data show CDR1 as KGHSH and CDR2 as LQKENI. This CDR3 has 17 amino acids. The CDR3 DNA reads as TGTGCCAGCTCACCCCGAGTTCGGGACACAGGACGGGGTGAGCAGTTCTTC. Translation gives CASSPRVRDTGRGEQFF.

J is TRBJ2-1 and V is TRBV19; 10 bases agree with TRBD2. CDR1 and CDR2 from the germline V gene are LNHDA and SQIVND (reference sequence). This CDR3 has 16 amino acids. The V segment lost 5 bases and the J segment 4 bases; nucleotides outside the gene matches: 8. CDR3: CASSPEAGGLYNEQFF. As DNA, the CDR3 is TGTGCCAGTAGTCCAGAAGCGGGGGGGCTTTACAATGAGCAGTTCTTC.

This clone was recorded once. The chain couples TRBV5-1 to TRBJ1-1; tentative D call: TRBD1 (6 bases). The CDR3 totals 15 residues. CDR1 SGHRS and CDR2 YFSETQ come from the germline V gene. The ends were cut back, 1 base at V and 4 bases at J, with 14 bases in the middle. This CDR3 is CASSLRQGGGTEAFF. CDR3 coding DNA: TGCGCCAGCAGCTTGAGGCAGGGAGGGGGCACTGAAGCTTTCTTT.

This clone was detected only a few times. The V and J genes are TRBV13 and TRBJ1-6; perhaps TRBD1 as D (6 bases). Trimming removed 5 bases from V and 7 bases from J, with 12 bases in between. The CDR3 is 14 amino acids. CDR1 and CDR2 from the germline V gene are PRHDT and FYEKMQ (reference sequence). CDR3 amino acids: CASSHGTLNSPLHF. For the CDR3, the DNA is TGTGCCAGCAGCCATGGGACACTGAATTCACCCCTCCACTTT.

This chain links TRBV10-2 with TRBJ2-1; 8 positions match TRBD2. V lost 6 bases, J lost 0 bases, and 4 bases stayed unmatched. This CDR3 region has 15 residues. Germline CDR1 is WSHSY and CDR2 is SAAADI. The DNA for the CDR3 is TGCGCCAGCAGAGGGACTAGAGACTCCTACAATGAGCAGTTCTTC. Amino acid sequence: CASRGTRDSYNEQFF.

The chain has TRBV5-1 and TRBJ2-5; 13 nucleotides line up with TRBD2. The V gene end was trimmed by 3 bases and the J gene end by 5 bases; junction bases not matched to a gene: 4. The CDR3 consists of 15 residues. CDR1 is SGHRS, CDR2 YFSETQ, per germline. The CDR3 DNA sequence: TGCGCCAGCAGCTCCGGGACTAGCGGGGTGGAGACCCAGTACTTC. Encoded protein: CASSSGTSGVETQYF.

The chain has TRBV20-1 and TRBJ1-2, with a possible D match to TRBD1 (6 bases). V lost 6 bases, J lost 9 bases, and 14 bases lay in between. This CDR3 region has 11 residues. Germline assignment: CDR1 DFQATT and CDR2 SNEGSKA (reference sequence). For the CDR3, the DNA is TGCAGTGCGCTCGGCAGGGGAAGCTACACCTTC. Translation: CSALGRGSYTF.